These 25 T cell receptor beta chains originate from one sample sequenced in a study of shared clonotypes between healthy human individuals. The method was immunoSEQ multiplex PCR; TCRdb's version includes in-frame clones alone and lacks a portion of them. The repertoire includes 2 million to 2.5 million clones, about 94% of them detected once, and over 0.1% sits in the top ten. The sample taken for sequencing was naive CD4+ T cells sorted from blood. Subset specified: CD45RA+ positively selected. Receptors were obtained from a man aged 18 to 30 in good health.

The chain links TRBV19 to TRBJ2-4; D ambiguous. V lost 7 bases and J 9 bases, leaving 7 bases between the germline ends. Germline CDR1 and CDR2: LNHDA and SQIVND (reference sequence). This CDR3 contains 10 residues. In nucleotides, the CDR3 is TGTGCCAGTAATGGGTGCATTCAGTACTTC. Translated: CASNGCIQYF.

The chain carries TRBV11-2 and TRBJ2-3, with D perhaps TRBD1 (5 bases). Germline CDR1 SGHAT, CDR2 FQNNGV. V lost 5 bases to trimming and J lost 4 bases, with 19 bases between them. The CDR3 extends over 16 amino acids. CDR3 sequence: CASSRKPGSLPDTQYF. In nucleotides, the CDR3 is TGTGCCAGCAGCCGAAAACCAGGGTCCTTACCAGATACGCAGTATTTT.

This rearrangement joins TRBV29-1 to TRBJ2-3; 9 bases line up with TRBD1. From germline, CDR1 is SQVTM and CDR2 ANQGSEA. This CDR3 spans 14 amino acids. Losses at the gene ends were 6 bases for V and 0 bases for J; bases not matched to a gene: 4. The CDR3 sequence is CSVLGQGSTDTQYF. The CDR3 DNA is TGCAGCGTGCTAGGACAGGGGAGCACAGATACGCAGTATTTT.

The V gene is TRBV10-3, the J gene TRBJ2-1; 8 bases match TRBD2. This CDR3 has 16 residues. Germline V CDR1 and CDR2: ENHRY, SYGVKD. V lost 6 bases to trimming and J lost 7 bases; unmatched junction nucleotides: 14. Written as DNA, the CDR3 is TGTGCCATCAGCACACTAGCGGATATAAAGGGGAATGAGCAGTTCTTC. Translation gives CAISTLADIKGNEQFF.

CDR3 in DNA: TGTGCCAGCAGCATTGGGACTAGCGGGAGACCGGCCAAAAACATTCAGTACTTC. The encoded protein is CASSIGTSGRPAKNIQYF. This chain links TRBV5-6 with TRBJ2-4, with 14 bases that match TRBD2. The V gene end was trimmed by 4 bases and the J gene end by 1 base; junction bases not matched to a gene: 7. The CDR3 is made up of 18 amino acids. Germline values: CDR1 SGHDT, CDR2 YYEEEE.

Only one count was recorded for this clone. The chain links TRBV6-1 to TRBJ1-2; possible D gene TRBD1, 6 bases. Trimming stripped 9 bases from V and 0 bases from J, with 17 bases between. This CDR3 contains 15 residues. The V gene's germline CDR1 is MNHNS and CDR2 SASEGT. The CDR3, as DNA: TGTGCCAGTTCCAACCCCCGGACAGCTAACTATGGCTACACCTTC. As protein: CASSNPRTANYGYTF.

This clone is a singleton in its sample. V usage is TRBV19 and J usage is TRBJ2-5, with D unresolved. The CDR3 has 14 amino acids. Trimming took 3 bases from V and 0 from J, leaving 8 bases between them. Germline-derived CDR1 and CDR2 are LNHDA and SQIVND (reference sequence). CDR3 loop: CASSMHTDQETQYF. CDR3 DNA sequence: TGTGCCAGTAGTATGCATACAGACCAAGAGACCCAGTACTTC.

V is TRBV29-1 and J is TRBJ1-1; 8 nucleotides align to TRBD1. With 7 bases clipped from V and 6 bases from J, the junction kept 4 bases outside the gene matches. The CDR3 has 11 amino acids. CDR1 is SQVTM and CDR2 is ANQGSEA in the germline V gene. Written as DNA, the CDR3 is TGCAGCGGAGGACAGGGCCCTGAAGCTTTCTTT. This codes for CSGGQGPEAFF.

CDR3 nucleotides: TGTGCCAGCAGCCTAAGACAGGTAACCTCCTACGAGCAGTACTTC. Translating it yields CASSLRQVTSYEQYF. This chain joins TRBV28 and TRBJ2-7, with D tentatively TRBD1 (6 bases). Germline lookup yields CDR1 MDHEN and CDR2 SYDVKM. V was trimmed by 6 bases and J by 0 bases, leaving 15 bases between them. The CDR3 spans 15 residues. Using reference TRBV28 and TRBJ2-7 for the parts outside the CDR3, the full variable domain is DVKVTQSSRYLVKRTGEKVFLECVQDMDHENMFWYRQDPGLGLRLIYFSYDVKMKEKGDIPEGYSVSREKKERFSLILESASTNQTSMYLCASSLRQVTSYEQYFGPGTRLTVT.

In this sample, this clone turned up a few times. The rearrangement uses TRBV19 and TRBJ1-3; D unclear. There are 13 residues in the CDR3. CDR1 and CDR2 from the germline V gene are LNHDA and SQIVND (reference sequence). Trimming removed 9 bases from V and 2 bases from J, with 11 bases in between. The CDR3 spells CASSSPPGNTIYF. The CDR3 DNA is TGTGCCAGCTCTTCCCCCCCTGGAAACACCATATATTTT.

In the case of this clone: Distinct nucleotide sequences in the sample also encode this CDR3. The rearrangement links TRBV7-2 to TRBJ1-2; D is undetermined. The germline V and J ends were trimmed by 1 base and 8 bases, with 8 bases remaining between them. This CDR3 has 12 amino acids. Per germline, CDR1 SGHTA and CDR2 FQGNSA. CDR3 in amino acids: CASSLEGWGYTF. The CDR3 bases are TGTGCCAGCAGCTTAGAGGGTTGGGGCTACACCTTC.

The chain combines TRBV13 with TRBJ1-6; D is perhaps TRBD1 (5 bases). Trimming left V 3 bases short and J 7 bases short, with 10 bases between. Germline CDR1 and CDR2: PRHDT and FYEKMQ (reference sequence). This CDR3 region has 14 residues. The CDR3 DNA sequence: TGTGCCAGCAGCTTCTCAGGGACGAATTCACCCCTCCACTTT. Protein: CASSFSGTNSPLHF.

The chain couples TRBV18 to TRBJ2-3; 8 bases are a match to TRBD1. V trimming: 6 bases; J trimming: 1 base; junction bases outside the gene matches: 3. Germline-derived CDR1 and CDR2 are KGHSH and LQKENI. This CDR3 contains 14 residues. Written as DNA, the CDR3 is TGTGCCAGCTCCAGGGGGCCCGGCACAGATACGCAGTATTTT. This translates into CASSRGPGTDTQYF.

This clone was seen just once. V is TRBV7-2 and J is TRBJ2-3; D unclear. Per the germline V gene, CDR1 is SGHTA and CDR2 is FQGNSA. The CDR3 sequence is 15 residues long. V lost 4 bases and J lost 6, with 17 bases in between. CDR3 sequence reads: CASSSLPRSGDTQYF. The CDR3 region has the DNA TGTGCCAGCAGCTCCCTCCCGCGCTCCGGGGATACGCAGTATTTT.

The rearrangement joins TRBV29-1 to TRBJ1-2, with D unclear. The CDR3 contains 13 residues. V lost 7 bases, J lost 5 bases, and 17 bases lay in between. Germline-derived CDR1 and CDR2 are SQVTM and ANQGSEA. The CDR3 region has the DNA TGCAGCGCCCCAAAGAGCGGGGTTTATGGCTACACCTTC. Translating it yields CSAPKSGVYGYTF.

The genes are TRBV7-3 and TRBJ2-3, with D uncertain. V lost 2 bases and J lost 2, with 8 bases in between. This CDR3 is 14 amino acids long. Germline assignment: CDR1 SGHTA and CDR2 FQGTGA. CDR3 sequence: CASSLDGLTDTQYF. The CDR3, as DNA: TGTGCCAGCAGCTTAGATGGCCTCACAGATACGCAGTATTTT.

This clone was observed a single time. This sequence joins TRBV5-1 and TRBJ2-7, with D tentatively TRBD1 (5 bases). This CDR3 spans 17 amino acids. Germline loops: CDR1 SGHRS, CDR2 YFSETQ. Trimming left V 6 bases short and J 0 bases short, with 22 bases between. The CDR3 coding sequence is TGCGCCAGCACCACTCCCCAAACAGGCCCCAGCTCCTACGAGCAGTACTTC. Translating it yields CASTTPQTGPSSYEQYF.

The chain has TRBV2 and TRBJ2-3, with a weak D call TRBD1 (6 bases). CDR3 length: 14 residues. V gave up 5 bases and J gave up 2 bases, with 11 bases separating them. Germline V gene sequence: CDR1 SNHLY, CDR2 FYNNEI. CDR3 sequence reads: CASSLQGPTDTQYF. The CDR3 region has the DNA TGTGCCAGCAGTCTACAGGGACCCACAGATACGCAGTATTTT.

The genes are TRBV30 and TRBJ1-2; a possible D gene is TRBD1 (5 bases). The CDR3 runs to 16 residues. Germline V gene data show CDR1 as GTSNPN and CDR2 as SVGIG (reference sequence). V lost 1 base to trimming and J lost 5 bases, with 20 bases between them. CDR3 in DNA: TGTGCCTGGAGTGCAAAGCTGTCCCGGGGCTCGTATGGCTACACCTTC. Protein sequence: CAWSAKLSRGSYGYTF.

This chain connects TRBV5-4 to TRBJ1-5; D is unclear. There are 17 residues in the CDR3. Trimming removed 3 bases from V and 0 bases from J, with 16 bases in between. CDR1 is SGHNT, CDR2 YYREEE, per germline (reference sequence). The CDR3 region is CASSSWTPSYSNQPQHF. Written as DNA, the CDR3 is TGTGCCAGCAGCTCCTGGACTCCCTCCTATAGCAATCAGCCCCAGCATTTT. Full variable domain (missing parts from reference TRBV5-4 and TRBJ1-5): ETGVTQSPTHLIKTRGQQVTLRCSSQSGHNTVSWYQQALGQGPQFIFQYYREEENGRGNFPPRFSGLQFPNYSSELNVNALELDDSALYLCASSSWTPSYSNQPQHFGDGTRLSIL.

Worth noting for this clone: The sample holds other DNA sequences that translate to the same CDR3. V is TRBV30 and J is TRBJ1-5; 9 bases match TRBD1. The length of the CDR3 is 13 residues. Per the germline V gene, CDR1 is GTSNPN and CDR2 is SVGIG (reference sequence). Trimming cost V 1 base and J 7 bases; bases outside gene matches: 2. The CDR3 loop reads CAWSGQGDQPQHF. The CDR3 nucleotides read TGTGCCTGGAGTGGACAGGGGGACCAGCCCCAGCATTTT.

This clone appeared a single time. This rearrangement joins TRBV28 to TRBJ1-5, with no clear D. Trimming removed 2 bases at V and 2 bases at J, with 13 bases between. The V gene's germline CDR1 is MDHEN and CDR2 SYDVKM. The CDR3 is 16 residues long. CDR3 nucleotide sequence: TGTGCCAGCAGTTTAGGCGGCGGAGCGCGCAATCAGCCCCAGCATTTT. As protein: CASSLGGGARNQPQHF.

The chain joins TRBV2 to TRBJ2-3; 8 positions agree with TRBD1. With V trimmed by 5 bases and J by 1 base, 5 bases remained unmatched. Germline assignment: CDR1 SNHLY and CDR2 FYNNEI. This CDR3 has 15 residues. CDR3: CASSSGQGGTDTQYF. The CDR3 DNA is TGTGCCAGCAGTTCTGGACAGGGTGGCACAGATACGCAGTATTTT.

The chain links TRBV2 to TRBJ2-3; D is undetermined. The CDR3 length is 13 residues. Trimming stripped 7 bases from V and 0 bases from J, with 8 bases between. Germline V lookup: CDR1 SNHLY, CDR2 FYNNEI. The CDR3 is CASIPYSTDTQYF. CDR3 bases: TGTGCCAGCATCCCCTACAGCACAGATACGCAGTATTTT.

A note on this clone: The same CDR3 arises from other DNA sequences in this sample as well. The gene calls are TRBV28 and TRBJ1-1; no clear D. V lost 5 bases to trimming and J lost 0 bases, with 7 bases between them. CDR1 MDHEN and CDR2 SYDVKM come from the germline V gene. This CDR3 region has 13 residues. CDR3 region: CASSLLVNTEAFF. CDR3 bases: TGTGCCAGCAGTCTACTGGTGAACACTGAAGCTTTCTTT.